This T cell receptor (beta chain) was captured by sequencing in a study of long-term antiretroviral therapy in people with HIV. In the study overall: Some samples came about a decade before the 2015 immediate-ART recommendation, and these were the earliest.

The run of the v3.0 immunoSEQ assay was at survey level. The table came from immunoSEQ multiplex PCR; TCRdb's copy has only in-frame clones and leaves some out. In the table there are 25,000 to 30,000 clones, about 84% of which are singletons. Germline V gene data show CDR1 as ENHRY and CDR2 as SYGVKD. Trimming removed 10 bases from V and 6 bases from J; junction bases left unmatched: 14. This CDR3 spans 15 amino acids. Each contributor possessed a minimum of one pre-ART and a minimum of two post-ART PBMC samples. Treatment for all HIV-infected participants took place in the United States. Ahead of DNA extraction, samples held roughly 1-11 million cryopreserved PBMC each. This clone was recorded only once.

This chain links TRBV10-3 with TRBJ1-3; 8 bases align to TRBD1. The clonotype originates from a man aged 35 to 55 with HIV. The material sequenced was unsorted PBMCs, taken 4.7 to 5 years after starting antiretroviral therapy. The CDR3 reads CATSSDRGEPNTIYF. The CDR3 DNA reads TGTGCCACCTCATCCGACAGGGGTGAGCCAAACACCATATATTTT.